This TCR beta chain was profiled in a study of vaccination effects on CD4 cells after COVID-19. Study overall: Samples collected post-vaccine were obtained a median of 72 days after the second dose. General study results and limits: Pronounced clonal contraction occurred in clones induced by infection and by vaccine late after vaccination.

Regarding this clone: Antigen: not known.

Using immunoSEQ multiplex PCR, the repertoire was profiled, and TCRdb retains in-frame clones only, with some absent. The data hold 30,000 or so clones, with less than 85% observed a single time. CDR1 is SEHNR and CDR2 is FQNEAQ in the germline V gene (reference sequence). The V end was cut by 2 bases, the J end by 2 bases, with 10 bases between. The CDR3 sequence is 15 residues long. Peptide-pool stimulation followed by sequencing identified expanded antigen-specific CD4+ clonotypes in the ViraFEST assay. Subsequent to less than 13 days of culture, CD4+ T cells were isolated. Participants received two doses of either the BNT162b2 or mRNA-1273 vaccine. Every well got a few million PBMC, which were grown with 8.5 to 10 IU/ml IL-2 and 9 to 10 ug/ml peptides.

The sample was CD4+ T cells from PBMCs cultured with HCoV-NL63 spike peptides, taken after COVID-19 vaccination. This sequence originates from a human donor who received a COVID-19 vaccine. This chain uses TRBV7-9 with TRBJ1-3; D ambiguous. The CDR3 reads CASSLLILPGNTIYF. CDR3 in DNA: TGTGCCAGCAGCTTATTGATCCTCCCTGGAAACACCATATATTTT.